This passage covers 10 T cell receptor beta chains from one sample sequenced in a study of CD8+CD57+ T cells in acquired aplastic anemia. Genomic DNA acted as the template from which TCR beta VDJ combination and CDR3 sequence profiling were carried out. Each CDR3 protein gets one entry after TCRdb re-called the reads with MiXCR. The sample has under 250,000 distinct CDR3 sequences; 34% are singletons. Specimen: sorted CD4+, CD8+, or CD8+CD57+ T cells (not recorded which) from PBMCs. Receptor source: a human donor in good health, serving as a control.

The chain carries TRBV12-3 or TRBV12-4 and TRBJ1-5; D is undetermined. The ends were cut back, 7 bases at V and 6 bases at J, with 13 bases in the middle. CDR3 size: 13 residues. The CDR3 DNA reads TGTGCCAGCACGGACGGGGTGGGTCAGCCCCAGCATTTT. This translates into CASTDGVGQPQHF.

This clonotype was detected ten times or more. The chain carries TRBV12-3 or TRBV12-4 and TRBJ2-7, with a weak D call TRBD1 (5 bases). CDR3 size: 15 residues. V gave up 3 bases and J gave up 2 bases, with 14 bases separating them. CDR3 nucleotide sequence: TGTGCCAGCAGTTTGGGTCCGAAGGGGACCTACGAGCAGTACTTC. Encoded protein: CASSLGPKGTYEQYF.

This rearrangement joins TRBV19 to TRBJ1-5, with 7 positions matching TRBD1. This CDR3 region has 15 residues. From germline, CDR1 is LNHDA and CDR2 SQIVND (reference sequence). The trim removed 5 bases at V and 0 bases at J, leaving 4 bases unmatched. CDR3 in DNA: TGTGCCAGTAGTGAGGGACAGCATAGCAATCAGCCCCAGCATTTT. This sequence encodes CASSEGQHSNQPQHF.

This clonotype came up many times. V gene TRBV25-1 combines with J gene TRBJ2-7; tentatively, D is TRBD2 (5 bases). The CDR3 sequence is 11 residues long. The germline V and J ends were trimmed by 4 bases and 6 bases, with 7 bases remaining between them. CDR1 MGHDK and CDR2 SYGVNS come from the germline V gene. This CDR3 reads CASSGLFEQYF. For the CDR3, the DNA is TGTGCCAGCAGTGGACTATTCGAGCAGTACTTC.

In its sample, this clonotype was seen a few times. Sequence at one end of the junction differs from germline and may be a read error. The J gene is TRBJ2-1, the V gene TRBV2; 8 nucleotides agree with TRBD2. Germline lookup yields CDR1 SNHLY and CDR2 FYNNEI. The CDR3 runs to 17 residues. CDR3 in amino acids: CASREVSSREGLREQFF. Written as DNA, the CDR3 is TGTGCCAGCAGAGAAGTGTCTAGCCGGGAGGGGCTTCGCGAGCAGTTCTTC.

The CDR3 nucleotides are TGTGCCACCAGCAGAGGATCATGGGGGGGAAGATCCAAAAATGAGCAGTTCTTC. Encoded protein: CATSRGSWGGRSKNEQFF. This chain connects TRBV15 to TRBJ2-1; 7 nucleotides line up with TRBD2. J was trimmed by 7 bases and V by 1 base; bases with no gene match: 16. This CDR3 comprises 18 residues. Per germline, CDR1 LNHNV and CDR2 YYDKDF (reference sequence).

This clonotype was seen many times. The J gene is TRBJ2-2, the V gene TRBV2; a weak D match, TRBD1 (5 bases). The germline V gene has CDR1 SNHLY and CDR2 FYNNEI. CDR3 size: 14 residues. V shed 7 bases and J shed 2 bases, with 11 bases lying between them. CDR3 coding DNA: TGTGCCAGCAAGGCTGACAGAAACACCGGGGAGCTGTTTTTT. Protein sequence: CASKADRNTGELFF.

This clonotype was counted only a few times. The chain recombines TRBV18 with TRBJ2-5; D unresolved. CDR3 length: 14 amino acids. V was clipped by 0 bases and J by 2 bases, with 7 bases between them. Per the germline V gene, CDR1 is KGHSH and CDR2 is LQKENI. The CDR3 region is CASSPPTAQETQYF. CDR3 nucleotide sequence: TGTGCCAGCTCACCACCTACAGCACAAGAGACCCAGTACTTC. The variable domain in full, with the rest retrieved from reference TRBV18 and TRBJ2-5, is NAGVMQNPRHLVRRRGQEARLRCSPMKGHSHVYWYRQLPEEGLKFMVYLQKENIIDESGMPKERFSAEFPKEGPSILRIQQVVRGDSAAYFCASSPPTAQETQYFGPGTRLLVL.

V usage is TRBV19 and J usage is TRBJ2-3, with 13 bases aligning to TRBD2. Losses at the gene ends were 6 bases for V and 3 bases for J; bases not matched to a gene: 3. The CDR3 has 15 amino acids. Per germline, CDR1 LNHDA and CDR2 SQIVND (reference sequence). CDR3 sequence reads: CASRRTSGSTDTQYF. The CDR3 coding sequence is TGTGCCAGTAGACGGACTAGCGGGAGTACAGATACGCAGTATTTT.

As concerns this clonotype: It may be a read error: a sequence one base away is much more abundant. The rearrangement joins TRBV19 to TRBJ1-1; TRBD1 matches 8 bases. Per the germline V gene, CDR1 is LNHDA and CDR2 is SQIVND (reference sequence). The CDR3 loop spans 13 amino acids. The CDR3 region is CASKQGGNTGAFF. The CDR3 DNA sequence: TGTGCCAGTAAACAGGGGGGGAACACTGGAGCTTTCTTT.